This TCR beta chain was captured in a study of T cells in localized non-small cell lung cancer. Concerning this clone: Its matching antigen is unknown.

Findings of the study overall: Heterogeneity cannot be ruled out, as sequencing used one tumor region only. Measurement of T cell clonality placed uninvolved adjacent lung highest, above the level in tumor. Elevated circulating T cell density in blood was associated with longer overall survival.

The CDR3 contains 16 residues. Germline V CDR1 and CDR2: SEHNR, FQNEAQ (reference sequence). Trimming removed 3 bases at V and 2 bases at J, with 14 bases between. The assay was immunoSEQ multiplex PCR, and TCRdb's table has in-frame clones only and misses some. The table lists 8,500 to 13,000 clones, around 79% of them singletons. Sequences were derived from peripheral blood, sampled before any cancer treatment. The gene calls are TRBV7-9 and TRBJ2-4; D may be TRBD2 (6 bases). The clonotype comes from a male donor at least 60 years old with stage I lung adenocarcinoma. In nucleotides, the CDR3 is TGTGCCAGCAGCTTGACCCCCGGGAGATCCAAAAACATTCAGTACTTC. Its protein product is CASSLTPGRSKNIQYF.